A selection of T cell receptor beta chains follows, all from one sample in a study of cytomegalovirus exposure and HLA in healthy donors. TCRdb keeps only in-frame clones here, not all; method: immunoSEQ multiplex PCR. The sample includes under 200,000 clones, 75% to 90% seen only once; the top ten take approximately 0.31%. Sequencing was performed on PBMCs. The receptor source for this set is a woman in her thirties in good health and CMV-seronegative. Both conserved end residues are part of each CDR3. Each record gives: D gene, clone size, J gene, V gene, CDR3 protein, CDR3 DNA. The D gene is left open where the match is weak. Expanded clones are given a class, and other clones once, few, many or no size at all.

TRBD1	NA	TRBJ2-7	TRBV28	CASRFGFALAGGHEQYF	TGTGCCAGCAGATTTGGTTTTGCCTTGGCAGGGGGCCACGAGCAGTACTTC
NA	NA	TRBJ2-7	TRBV7-6	CASSLGQGREQYF	TGTGCCAGCAGCTTAGGGCAGGGTCGGGAGCAGTACTTC
NA	NA	TRBJ1-5	TRBV2	CASGAESNQPQHF	TGTGCCAGCGGGGCGGAGAGCAATCAGCCCCAGCATTTT
TRBD1	NA	TRBJ2-5	TRBV7-3	CASSYTGGLETQYF	TGTGCCAGCAGCTACACAGGGGGCTTAGAGACCCAGTACTTC
NA	NA	TRBJ2-7	TRBV2	CASSEGPGYEQYF	TGTGCCAGCAGTGAAGGCCCGGGTTACGAGCAGTACTTC
NA	NA	TRBJ2-7	TRBV20-1	CSARDRVQQYF	TGCAGTGCTAGAGACAGGGTCCAGCAGTACTTC
NA	NA	TRBJ2-1	TRBV11-2	CASSSTTTEQFF	TGTGCCAGCAGCAGCACGACTACAGAGCAGTTCTTC
NA	NA	TRBJ2-7	TRBV9	CASSVGQVGLSGDEQYF	TGTGCCAGCAGCGTAGGGCAGGTGGGCCTTTCCGGGGACGAGCAGTACTTC
NA	NA	TRBJ2-7	TRBV27	CASMEGLRLIYEQYF	TGTGCCAGCATGGAGGGCCTTCGTCTTATCTACGAGCAGTACTTC
TRBD1	NA	TRBJ1-1	TRBV6-5	CASRGTGSTEAFF	TGTGCCAGCAGGGGGACAGGGAGCACTGAAGCTTTCTTT
TRBD1	NA	TRBJ1-5	TRBV7-2	CASSPEDRENQPQHF	TGTGCCAGCAGCCCAGAAGACAGGGAGAATCAGCCCCAGCATTTT
NA	NA	TRBJ2-3	TRBV7-2	CASRRQAQGTDTQYF	TGTGCCAGCAGAAGGCAGGCCCAGGGCACAGATACGCAGTATTTT
TRBD1	NA	TRBJ1-2	TRBV5-1	CASSRSRDRNYGYTF	TGCGCCAGCAGCCGATCCCGGGACAGGAACTATGGCTACACCTTC
NA	NA	TRBJ2-5	TRBV28	CASSLVETQYF	TGTGCCAGCAGCCTCGTAGAGACCCAGTACTTC
NA	NA	TRBJ2-5	TRBV18	CASSPMGQGETQYF	TGTGCCAGCTCACCGATGGGGCAAGGAGAGACCCAGTACTTC
TRBD2	few	TRBJ2-7	TRBV11-3	CASSSRTSGTYEQYF	TGTGCCAGCAGCTCCCGGACTAGCGGGACCTACGAGCAGTACTTC
NA	few	TRBJ2-2	TRBV10-1	CASSESNRVGELFF	TGCGCCAGCAGTGAGTCGAACCGGGTCGGGGAGCTGTTTTTT
NA	NA	TRBJ1-1	TRBV6-1	CASNPSGRVNTEAFF	TGTGCCAGCAACCCGTCGGGTCGGGTCAACACTGAAGCTTTCTTT
NA	NA	TRBJ1-4	TRBV2	CASIIAPADEKLFF	TGTGCCAGCATTATAGCGCCGGCGGATGAAAAACTGTTTTTT
TRBD2	NA	TRBJ2-1	TRBV5-4	CASSPTGGSYNEQFF	TGTGCCAGCAGCCCAACGGGGGGCTCCTACAATGAGCAGTTCTTC
TRBD1	NA	TRBJ1-2	TRBV6-6	CASTPSTGGIGGYTF	TGTGCCAGCACCCCTTCGACAGGGGGCATTGGTGGCTACACCTTC
TRBD2	NA	TRBJ2-2	TRBV7-9	CASSFLLAGGLRNTGELFF	TGTGCCAGCAGTTTTCTACTAGCGGGGGGCCTTAGGAACACCGGGGAGCTGTTTTTT
TRBD1	NA	TRBJ2-1	TRBV11-3	CASSLGQGAYNEQFF	TGTGCCAGCAGCTTGGGACAGGGGGCCTACAATGAGCAGTTCTTC
NA	once	TRBJ2-5	TRBV28	CASSLHGETQYF	TGTGCCAGCAGTTTACACGGTGAGACCCAGTACTTC
TRBD1	once	TRBJ2-7	TRBV9	CASSAMGTGGHEQYF	TGTGCCAGCAGCGCTATGGGGACAGGGGGACACGAGCAGTACTTC
TRBD2	NA	TRBJ2-1	TRBV18	CASSPPLAGAGDEQFF	TGTGCCAGCTCACCACCCCTAGCGGGAGCCGGCGATGAGCAGTTCTTC
TRBD2	NA	TRBJ2-1	TRBV28	CASSSSGRGATYEQFF	TGTGCCAGCAGTTCTAGCGGGAGAGGAGCCACCTATGAGCAGTTCTTC
TRBD1	NA	TRBJ2-2	TRBV2	CASREPGQAPTGELFF	TGTGCCAGCAGAGAACCGGGACAGGCGCCCACCGGGGAGCTGTTTTTT
NA	once	TRBJ1-2	TRBV27	CASSPSTVTGGYTF	TGTGCCAGCAGCCCGTCGACAGTGACCGGTGGCTACACCTTC
TRBD1	NA	TRBJ2-5	TRBV5-1	CASSKDSPTGGETQYF	TGCGCCAGCAGCAAAGATAGTCCGACAGGGGGAGAGACCCAGTACTTC
NA	once	TRBJ1-5	TRBV28	CASSLQMGNQPQHF	TGTGCCAGCAGTTTACAGATGGGCAATCAGCCCCAGCATTTT
NA	NA	TRBJ1-6	TRBV2	CASRVTELLYNSPLHF	TGTGCCAGCAGGGTGACAGAACTCCTCTATAATTCGCCCCTCCACTTT
NA	NA	TRBJ1-3	TRBV11-2	CASSLSRENTIYF	TGTGCCAGCAGCTTATCCAGGGAAAACACCATATATTTT
TRBD2	NA	TRBJ2-1	TRBV7-9	CASSALAGADEQFF	TGTGCCAGCAGCGCTTTAGCGGGAGCGGATGAGCAGTTCTTC
TRBD2	NA	TRBJ2-5	TRBV19	CASSIASGQETQYF	TGTGCCAGTAGTATAGCTAGCGGTCAAGAGACCCAGTACTTC
NA	NA	TRBJ2-5	TRBV4-2	CASSLSQLLGSGTQYF	TGTGCCAGCAGCCTATCACAACTTTTAGGATCGGGGACCCAGTACTTC
TRBD2	NA	TRBJ2-7	TRBV7-6	CASSPGGGYEQYF	TGTGCCAGCAGCCCGGGGGGAGGGTACGAGCAGTACTTC
NA	NA	TRBJ2-3	TRBV2	CASSGRDTQYF	TGTGCCAGCAGTGGGAGGGATACGCAGTATTTT
TRBD2	NA	TRBJ2-1	TRBV13	CASSGEPSGRGNEQFF	TGTGCCAGCAGCGGGGAGCCTAGCGGGAGGGGCAATGAGCAGTTCTTC
TRBD2	NA	TRBJ2-7	TRBV28	CASSLFTPGGYEQYF	TGTGCCAGCAGTTTATTTACCCCGGGGGGCTACGAGCAGTACTTC
TRBD1	NA	TRBJ2-4	TRBV9	CASSPDRGGKNIQYF	TGTGCCAGCAGCCCAGACAGGGGAGGCAAAAACATTCAGTACTTC
NA	NA	TRBJ2-1	TRBV18	CASSPRVGEQFF	TGTGCCAGCTCACCCCGGGTGGGTGAGCAGTTCTTC
NA	NA	TRBJ2-6	TRBV7-9	CASSLVWTTSSGANVLTF	TGTGCCAGCAGCTTAGTGTGGACAACAAGCTCTGGGGCCAACGTCCTGACTTTC
TRBD2	few	TRBJ2-5	TRBV7-6	CASSFGTSGGLQETQYF	TGTGCCAGCAGCTTCGGGACTAGCGGGGGCCTCCAAGAGACCCAGTACTTC
TRBD2	few	TRBJ2-1	TRBV6-1	CASGWTSGHNEQFF	TGTGCCAGCGGATGGACTAGCGGTCATAATGAGCAGTTCTTC